These T cell receptor beta chains were read from a single sample in a study of blood T cell repertoires in COVID-19. TCRdb's copy holds only in-frame clones and misses some; the assay was immunoSEQ multiplex PCR. Altogether roughly 230,000 clones are present, roughly 90% being singletons, with the ten largest covering approximately 2.1%. Sequencing used peripheral blood. The source of these receptors is an older woman with COVID-19, enrolled during active disease. CDR3s include the opening cysteine and the closing phenylalanine or tryptophan. The D gene is left open where the match is weak. Not all rows give a size; the values are once, few, many and, for expanded clones, a class.

-	TRBJ2-5	TRBV20-1	10	-	TGCAGTGCACTGGAAGAGACCCAGTACTTC	CSALEETQYF
-	TRBJ1-2	TRBV30	14	-	TGTGCCTGGAGCCCCGCGGTCTCTAACTATGGCTACACCTTC	CAWSPAVSNYGYTF
-	TRBJ1-2	TRBV19	12	few	TGTGCCAAGGGCAGGGGAGCCTATGGCTACACCTTC	CAKGRGAYGYTF
TRBD1	TRBJ1-3	TRBV2	16	-	TGTGCCAGCAGTGTCGGACAGGTCGGCTCTGGAAACACCATATATTTT	CASSVGQVGSGNTIYF
-	TRBJ1-5	TRBV4-3	16	few	TGCGCCAGCAGCCAAGCAGGGTACCCAAGCAATCAGCCCCAGCATTTT	CASSQAGYPSNQPQHF
-	TRBJ1-2	TRBV7-9	14	few	TGTGCCAGCAGCTTAGGACAGGTGGGCTATGGCTACACCTTC	CASSLGQVGYGYTF
-	TRBJ1-6	TRBV6-1	15	many	TGTGCCAGCAGTGACGGGTTTGAGGGGGATTCACCCCTCCACTTT	CASSDGFEGDSPLHF
TRBD1	TRBJ1-5	TRBV7-2	15	few	TGTGCCAGCAGCTTAGGGACAGGGGTCGATCAGCCCCAGCATTTT	CASSLGTGVDQPQHF
TRBD1	TRBJ1-2	TRBV15	15	-	TGTGCCACCAGCAGAGAGACAGGGGGAGGCTATGGCTACACCTTC	CATSRETGGGYGYTF
-	TRBJ2-4	TRBV24-1	12	-	TGTGCCACCAGCCTAGCCAAAAACATTCAGTACTTC	CATSLAKNIQYF
-	TRBJ2-7	TRBV11-2	14	-	TGTGCCAGCAGCTTAGATAGTGCCCTACGGGAGCAGTACTTC	CASSLDSALREQYF
-	TRBJ1-2	TRBV3-1/TRBV3-2	15	-	TGTGCCAGCAGCCCTATCCAGCGGGGGGGCCATGGCTACACCTTC	CASSPIQRGGHGYTF
TRBD2	TRBJ2-1	TRBV7-7	16	-	TGTGCCAGCAGCCCATCTAGCGGTTTCTCCTACAATGAGCAGTTCTTC	CASSPSSGFSYNEQFF
-	TRBJ2-7	TRBV5-1	15	-	TGCGCCAGCAGCTTGAGGGGGATCTCTATCTACGAGCAGTACTTC	CASSLRGISIYEQYF
TRBD1	TRBJ1-2	TRBV5-1	14	-	TGCGCCAGCAGCTTGGAAGGGACAGGTTATGGCTACACCTTC	CASSLEGTGYGYTF
TRBD2	TRBJ2-2	TRBV9	15	-	TGTGCCAGCAGCGCTAGCGGGGGAAAAACCGGGGAGCTGTTTTTT	CASSASGGKTGELFF
-	TRBJ1-6	TRBV6-6	14	-	TGTGCCAGCAGTCCCCTCGGGACAAACTCACCCCTCCACTTT	CASSPLGTNSPLHF
TRBD1	TRBJ1-1	TRBV6-2/TRBV6-3	14	-	TGTGCCAGCAGTTCCACCCGGACAGGGGGGGAAGCTTTCTTT	CASSSTRTGGEAFF
TRBD2	TRBJ2-3	TRBV2	15	-	TGTGCCAGCAGTGAATTTGTAGCGGGGGGCGATACGCAGTATTTT	CASSEFVAGGDTQYF
TRBD1	TRBJ2-5	TRBV19	12	-	TGTGCCAGTCGGACAGGGGGCGAGACCCAGTACTTC	CASRTGGETQYF
TRBD1	TRBJ2-1	TRBV5-6	14	once	TGTGCCAGCAGCTCACGAACCGGGACAGGGGAGCAGTTCTTC	CASSSRTGTGEQFF
-	TRBJ2-6	TRBV7-2	15	-	TGTGCCAGCAGCTTACTAGGTTGGGGGGCCAACGTCCTGACTTTC	CASSLLGWGANVLTF
TRBD1	TRBJ1-5	TRBV7-9	16	-	TGTGCCAGCAGCTCGGGGACAGCCCATAGCAATCAGCCCCAGCATTTT	CASSSGTAHSNQPQHF
TRBD1	TRBJ1-2	TRBV19	16	-	TGTGCCAGTAGTACAAGGACAGGTCGGGTCGGCTATGGCTACACCTTC	CASSTRTGRVGYGYTF
TRBD2	TRBJ2-5	TRBV3-1/TRBV3-2	17	-	TGTGCCAGCAGCCAAGGGACTAGCGGGGGGTGGCAAGAGACCCAGTACTTC	CASSQGTSGGWQETQYF
-	TRBJ1-4	TRBV19	14	-	TGTGCCAGTAGTCCACGGCAGGGTAATGAAAAACTGTTTTTT	CASSPRQGNEKLFF
TRBD1	TRBJ2-5	TRBV7-2	17	once	TGTGCCAGCAGCCCCCGGGACAGGGGGGGTGGTGTAAAGACCCAGTACTTC	CASSPRDRGGGVKTQYF
-	TRBJ2-1	TRBV5-6	13	once	TGTGCCAGCAGCTCCACAAATTACAATGAGCAGTTCTTC	CASSSTNYNEQFF
TRBD1	TRBJ1-2	TRBV5-6	16	-	TGTGCCAGCAGTCTAAGTCTGGGACAGGGGGCGGAAGGCTACACCTTC	CASSLSLGQGAEGYTF
TRBD2	TRBJ2-2	TRBV5-4	16	-	TGTGCCAGCAGCACCGGACTAGCGGGCGACACCGGGGAGCTGTTTTTT	CASSTGLAGDTGELFF